A single sample is the source of the 27 T cell receptor beta chains below, sequenced in a study of OX40 agonist ivuxolimab in advanced cancers. Libraries were constructed by the immunoSEQ multiplex PCR assay. The source is immuneACCESS, and TCRdb retained only in-frame sequences with V and J called. Part of the clones is not carried over; for the studies checked, unresolved V genes explain less than half of this, and the remainder is unexplained. Within this sample are approximately 67,000 clones, with approximately 85% of them counted one time only. The ten biggest clones cover 2% to 2.5% of the sample. The specimen comprised CD4+ or CD8+ T cells sorted from blood, sampled in a trial of the OX40 agonist ivuxolimab. All receptors come from an adult with an advanced solid tumor such as melanoma, head and neck, liver or kidney cancer.

The chain couples TRBV18 to TRBJ2-7; TRBD1 or TRBD2 may be the D gene (5 bases each). V gave up 4 bases and J gave up 7 bases, with 17 bases separating them. CDR3 length equals 14 residues. Germline V lookup: CDR1 KGHSH, CDR2 LQKENI. CDR3 residues: CASSQQGAGEEQYF. The CDR3 coding sequence is TGTGCCAGCTCACAGCAAGGGGCCGGGGAAGAGCAGTACTTC.

This sequence joins TRBV6-1 and TRBJ1-5; 7 bases agree with TRBD1. Looked up from germline, CDR1 is MNHNS and CDR2 is SASEGT. The trim removed 4 bases at V and 3 bases at J, leaving 6 bases unmatched. This CDR3 region has 15 residues. The CDR3 nucleotides are TGTGCCAGCAGTGCGGGGGGACAGCCCAATCAGCCCCAGCATTTT. Protein: CASSAGGQPNQPQHF.

The chain carries TRBV5-5 and TRBJ2-5; the match to TRBD1 covers 9 bases. The CDR3 contains 14 residues. In germline, CDR1 is SGHKS, CDR2 YYEKEE (reference sequence). The J segment lost 4 bases and the V segment lost 5 bases, leaving 6 bases of the junction unmatched. For the CDR3, the DNA is TGTGCCAGCAGAGCCGGACAGGGGTTAGAGACCCAGTACTTC. Its translation: CASRAGQGLETQYF.

The chain employs TRBV11-2 and TRBJ2-3; TRBD2 matches at 11 bases. In germline, CDR1 is SGHAT, CDR2 FQNNGV. The V and J ends lost 6 bases and 0 bases, in that order; junction bases with no gene match: 8. CDR3 length equals 17 residues. CDR3 nucleotide sequence: TGTGCCAGCAGTTCTCTAGCGGGGGGCCCTAGCACAGATACGCAGTATTTT. As protein: CASSSLAGGPSTDTQYF.

The genes are TRBV19 and TRBJ1-2; TRBD1 aligns across 9 bases. The J segment lost 3 bases and the V segment lost 8 bases, leaving 10 bases of the junction unmatched. Germline-derived CDR1 and CDR2 are LNHDA and SQIVND (reference sequence). The CDR3 has 15 residues. This CDR3 reads CASSRGDRGDYGYTF. The CDR3 DNA is TGTGCCAGTTCGAGGGGAGACAGGGGGGACTATGGCTACACCTTC.

The gene calls are TRBV7-8 and TRBJ1-1, with 8 bases that match TRBD1. The CDR3 has 15 amino acids. V shed 5 bases and J 5 bases; nucleotides not matched to a gene: 10. CDR1 and CDR2 from the germline V gene are SGHVS and FQNEAQ. CDR3 nucleotides: TGTGCCAGCAGCCAGGGGGCCAGGGGTGGGACTGAAGCTTTCTTT. Encoded protein: CASSQGARGGTEAFF.

This chain joins TRBV28 and TRBJ1-3, with unresolved D. Trimming stripped 7 bases from V and 6 bases from J, with 13 bases between. Germline values: CDR1 MDHEN, CDR2 SYDVKM. There are 13 residues in the CDR3. CDR3 region: CASISMMENTIYF. CDR3 in DNA: TGTGCCAGCATTTCGATGATGGAAAACACCATATATTTT.

The chain combines TRBV5-1 with TRBJ2-3; D possibly corresponds to TRBD2 (7 bases). The CDR3 has 15 residues. Trimming took 0 bases from V and 3 from J, leaving 11 bases between them. Germline lookup yields CDR1 SGHRS and CDR2 YFSETQ. CDR3 amino acids: CASSLGGGQTDTQYF. Here the CDR3 DNA reads TGCGCCAGCAGCTTGGGCGGGGGCCAAACAGATACGCAGTATTTT.

V and J are TRBV27 and TRBJ2-7; D is possibly TRBD1 (7 bases). Trimming took 5 bases from V and 0 from J, leaving 17 bases between them. CDR1 is MNHEY and CDR2 is SMNVEV in the germline V gene (reference sequence). The CDR3 has 16 amino acids. The CDR3 sequence is CASSPTTGRNSYEQYF. The CDR3 DNA is TGTGCCAGCAGTCCCACGACAGGGAGGAACTCCTACGAGCAGTACTTC.

The chain is built from TRBV4-2 and TRBJ2-3, with D possibly matching TRBD2 (5 bases). From germline, CDR1 is LGHNA and CDR2 YNFKEQ. CDR3 size: 15 residues. Deletions cut 1 base from V and 0 bases from J, with 8 bases between. CDR3 amino acids: CASSQASGSTDTQYF. The CDR3, as DNA: TGTGCCAGCAGCCAAGCCAGCGGCAGCACAGATACGCAGTATTTT.

This clone has a handful of counts. The rearrangement uses TRBV18 and TRBJ1-1; no firm D call. This CDR3 spans 12 amino acids. V lost 0 bases to trimming and J lost 1 base, with 0 bases between them. Germline V CDR1 and CDR2: KGHSH, LQKENI. CDR3 region: CASSPPNTEAFF. The CDR3 nucleotides read TGTGCCAGCTCACCACCGAACACTGAAGCTTTCTTT.

V usage is TRBV27 and J usage is TRBJ2-3, with 7 bases identical to TRBD1. Per the germline V gene, CDR1 is MNHEY and CDR2 is SMNVEV (reference sequence). The trim removed 8 bases at V and 6 bases at J, leaving 2 bases unmatched. This CDR3 comprises 11 residues. CDR3 in DNA: TGTGCCAGCGCCAGGGGGGATACGCAGTATTTT. Amino acids: CASARGDTQYF.

The V and J genes are TRBV29-1 and TRBJ1-3; D not resolved. Germline-derived CDR1 and CDR2 are SQVTM and ANQGSEA. Trimming took 7 bases from V and 0 from J, leaving 7 bases between them. The CDR3 length is 12 residues. The CDR3, as DNA: TGCAGCGCCAGTAGCTCTGGAAACACCATATATTTT. Translation: CSASSSGNTIYF.

This clone was recorded only once. The chain combines TRBV28 with TRBJ1-5; D perhaps matches TRBD1 (5 bases). With 6 bases removed from V and 6 bases from J, the gap between germline ends came to 18 bases. Germline lookup yields CDR1 MDHEN and CDR2 SYDVKM. The CDR3 contains 15 residues. CDR3 loop: CASSGTGTVAQPQHF. DNA of the CDR3: TGTGCCAGCAGCGGTACCGGGACGGTTGCTCAGCCCCAGCATTTT.

The rearrangement links TRBV7-2 to TRBJ2-1; the match to TRBD2 covers 14 bases. Unmatched junction bases numbered 5, after V lost 5 bases and J lost 8 bases. The CDR3 is 15 amino acids. The germline V gene encodes CDR1 SGHTA and CDR2 FQGNSA. The CDR3 reads CASSPQGLAGDEQFF. CDR3 coding DNA: TGTGCCAGCAGCCCCCAGGGACTAGCGGGAGATGAGCAGTTCTTC.

The chain employs TRBV7-8 and TRBJ2-5; no clear D gene. The germline V gene has CDR1 SGHVS and CDR2 FQNEAQ. This CDR3 is built from 12 residues. Trimming took off 2 bases at V and 7 bases at J, with 8 bases between the two ends. DNA for the CDR3: TGTGCCAGCAGCTTATTATCGGGGACCCAGTACTTC. Translation gives CASSLLSGTQYF. The variable domain in full, completed from reference TRBV7-8 and TRBJ2-5, reads GAGVSQSPRYKVAKRGQDVALRCDPISGHVSLFWYQQALGQGPEFLTYFQNEAQLDKSGLPSDRFFAERPEGSVSTLKIQRTQQEDSAVYLCASSLLSGTQYFGPGTRLLVL.

The rearrangement uses TRBV4-2 and TRBJ2-2; no reliable D call. The V end lost 7 bases, the J end lost 0 bases, and 9 bases lay between the germline ends. The CDR3 consists of 14 residues. Germline loops: CDR1 LGHNA, CDR2 YNFKEQ. This CDR3 is CASTTLANTGELFF. Written as DNA, the CDR3 is TGTGCCAGCACGACTTTGGCGAACACCGGGGAGCTGTTTTTT.

The V gene is TRBV28, the J gene TRBJ2-7; 10 bases map to TRBD1. CDR1 MDHEN and CDR2 SYDVKM come from the germline V gene. V lost 2 bases, J lost 1 base, and 5 bases stayed unmatched. The CDR3 is made up of 16 amino acids. The CDR3 spells CASSLGDRGLSYEQYF. CDR3 nucleotide sequence: TGTGCCAGCAGTTTAGGGGACAGGGGTCTATCCTACGAGCAGTACTTC. Combining the CDR3 with reference TRBV28 and TRBJ2-7 gives the whole variable domain DVKVTQSSRYLVKRTGEKVFLECVQDMDHENMFWYRQDPGLGLRLIYFSYDVKMKEKGDIPEGYSVSREKKERFSLILESASTNQTSMYLCASSLGDRGLSYEQYFGPGTRLTVT.

V is TRBV5-4 and J is TRBJ1-1, with D maybe TRBD1 (5 bases). The V gene's germline CDR1 is SGHNT and CDR2 YYREEE (reference sequence). The CDR3 has 15 amino acids. Trimming shortened V by 5 bases and J by 1 base, and 15 bases separated the two germline ends. In DNA, the CDR3 is TGTGCCAGCAGACCCGGCGGCCAGGGGAACACTGAAGCTTTCTTT. It codes for CASRPGGQGNTEAFF. The full variable domain, rest sourced from reference TRBV5-4 and TRBJ1-1, is ETGVTQSPTHLIKTRGQQVTLRCSSQSGHNTVSWYQQALGQGPQFIFQYYREEENGRGNFPPRFSGLQFPNYSSELNVNALELDDSALYLCASRPGGQGNTEAFFGQGTRLTVV.

This chain connects TRBV6-1 to TRBJ2-6, with a weak D call TRBD1 (5 bases). The CDR3 totals 15 residues. The V gene lost 4 bases and the J gene lost 3 bases, with 10 bases spanning the gap. The germline V gene has CDR1 MNHNS and CDR2 SASEGT. The CDR3 DNA reads TGTGCCAGCAGTGCCACAGGAGATGGGGCCAACGTCCTGACTTTC. It yields the protein CASSATGDGANVLTF.

The rearrangement joins TRBV6-1 to TRBJ2-1; D remains ambiguous. V gave up 6 bases and J gave up 1 base, with 7 bases separating them. Germline loops: CDR1 MNHNS, CDR2 SASEGT. CDR3 length: 13 residues. The CDR3 nucleotides read TGTGCCAGCAGAGGGCAATCCTACAATGAGCAGTTCTTC. Its translation is CASRGQSYNEQFF.

CDR3 sequence: CASSADRINEKLFF. The CDR3 DNA reads as TGCGCCAGCAGCGCGGACAGAATTAATGAAAAACTGTTTTTT. The chain employs TRBV5-1 and TRBJ1-4; D is perhaps TRBD1 (6 bases). Between the trimmed V and J ends, which lost 4 bases and 4 bases, there was a span of 11 bases. The CDR3 has 14 amino acids. CDR1 is SGHRS and CDR2 is YFSETQ in the germline V gene.

The chain links TRBV7-2 to TRBJ2-7; 10 bases match TRBD2. V lost 0 bases, J lost 7 bases, and 6 bases stayed unmatched. Germline lookup yields CDR1 SGHTA and CDR2 FQGNSA. This CDR3 region has 15 residues. The CDR3 DNA reads TGTGCCAGCAGCTTAGCGCTAGCGGGAGAAGAAGAGCAGTACTTC. Translating gives CASSLALAGEEEQYF.

The genes are TRBV14 and TRBJ2-2; the D call may be TRBD1 or TRBD2 (5 bases each). The CDR3 consists of 15 residues. Germline V gene sequence: CDR1 SGHDN, CDR2 FVKESK. With 3 bases removed from V and 7 bases from J, the gap between germline ends came to 15 bases. Here the CDR3 DNA reads TGTGCCAGCAGCCAGAAACGGGACCGAAACGGGGAGCTGTTTTTT. As protein: CASSQKRDRNGELFF.

This rearrangement joins TRBV5-6 to TRBJ1-2; possibly TRBD1 for D (6 bases). Trimming cost V 7 bases and J 5 bases, with 15 bases left between them. Germline loops: CDR1 SGHDT, CDR2 YYEEEE. The CDR3 is 13 amino acids. CDR3 nucleotide sequence: TGTGCCAGCTTCAACAGGGAGCTTTATGGCTACACCTTC. Protein product: CASFNRELYGYTF. Complete variable domain (other parts from reference TRBV5-6 and TRBJ1-2): DAGVTQSPTHLIKTRGQQVTLRCSPKSGHDTVSWYQQALGQGPQFIFQYYEEEERQRGNFPDRFSGHQFPNYSSELNVNALLLGDSALYLCASFNRELYGYTFGSGTRLTVV.

This clone was counted a few times. The V call is TRBV18, the J call TRBJ1-2; D is possibly TRBD1 (5 bases). Germline CDR1 KGHSH, CDR2 LQKENI. CDR3 length: 15 residues. Trimming took off 2 bases at V and 3 bases at J, with 13 bases between the two ends. The CDR3 DNA follows: TGTGCCAGCTCACCATCGGGGCAGGGAGACTATGGCTACACCTTC. This codes for CASSPSGQGDYGYTF. The full variable domain, its missing parts supplied by reference TRBV18 and TRBJ1-2, is NAGVMQNPRHLVRRRGQEARLRCSPMKGHSHVYWYRQLPEEGLKFMVYLQKENIIDESGMPKERFSAEFPKEGPSILRIQQVVRGDSAAYFCASSPSGQGDYGYTFGSGTRLTVV.

The chain is built from TRBV28 and TRBJ1-2, with 7 bases identical to TRBD1. The length of the CDR3 is 14 residues. Trimming at V came to 5 bases and at J to 5 bases, leaving 8 bases not matched to a gene. Per the germline V gene, CDR1 is MDHEN and CDR2 is SYDVKM. In nucleotides, the CDR3 is TGTGCCAGCAGTACCTCGGGACAGAGTTATGGCTACACCTTC. Protein sequence: CASSTSGQSYGYTF.